Listed below are T cell receptor beta chains from one sample, sequenced in a study of shared clonotypes between healthy human individuals. Measured with immunoSEQ multiplex PCR; TCRdb has only the in-frame clones, and not every one. The sample consists of 450,000 to 550,000 clones, 79% of them appearing once. Sequenced material: PBMCs. These receptors originate from a woman aged 40 to 50 in good health. Some clones in this sample may be carry-over from other donors' samples. Both conserved end residues are part of each CDR3. Each record gives: D gene, clone size, J gene, CDR3 length, V gene, CDR3 protein, CDR3 DNA. A D gene is named only where the DNA matches it firmly. A clone size is listed for some rows: how often the clone was seen (once, few, many), or a class if it is expanded.

NA,NA,TRBJ2-3,17,TRBV14,CASSVLGSTVGTDTQYF,TGTGCCAGCAGCGTCCTTGGTTCCACCGTCGGCACAGATACGCAGTATTTT
TRBD1,NA,TRBJ2-1,12,TRBV15,CATSRDGTGRFF,TGTGCCACCAGCAGAGACGGGACAGGGAGATTCTTC
NA,NA,TRBJ2-1,12,TRBV19,CASSIRSNEQFF,TGTGCCAGTAGCATAAGGAGCAATGAGCAGTTCTTC
TRBD1,many,TRBJ2-7,15,TRBV27,CASSSGTGVSYEQYF,TGTGCCAGCAGTTCTGGGACAGGGGTCTCCTACGAGCAGTACTTC
NA,NA,TRBJ2-6,15,TRBV5-1,CASSLTISGANVLTF,TGCGCCAGCAGCCTGACCATCTCTGGGGCCAACGTCCTGACTTTC
NA,NA,TRBJ2-3,13,TRBV27,CASSYMSTDTQYF,TGTGCCAGCAGTTATATGAGCACAGATACGCAGTATTTT
TRBD2,NA,TRBJ2-1,14,TRBV11-2,CASRPGLAGAEQFF,TGTGCCAGCCGCCCCGGACTAGCGGGGGCAGAGCAGTTCTTC
NA,NA,TRBJ2-1,15,TRBV2,CASRRSDSSYNEQFF,TGTGCCAGCAGGCGCAGTGATAGCTCCTACAATGAGCAGTTCTTC
NA,NA,TRBJ2-1,13,TRBV11-3,CASSRPAGYEQFF,TGTGCCAGCAGCCGACCCGCAGGGTATGAGCAGTTCTTC
TRBD2,NA,TRBJ2-1,15,TRBV18,CASSPGLAGDNEQFF,TGTGCCAGCTCACCAGGGTTAGCGGGGGACAATGAGCAGTTCTTC
TRBD2,once,TRBJ2-2,16,TRBV30,CAWSVLRTSGSNGLFF,TGTGCCTGGAGTGTACTAAGGACTAGCGGGAGTAATGGGCTGTTTTTT
TRBD1,NA,TRBJ2-7,15,TRBV18,CASSPPRTGGYEQYF,TGTGCCAGCTCACCTCCAAGGACAGGGGGGTACGAGCAGTACTTC
TRBD1,NA,TRBJ1-1,15,TRBV15,CATSREAGGRTEAFF,TGTGCCACCAGCAGAGAGGCAGGGGGCCGCACTGAAGCTTTCTTT
NA,NA,TRBJ2-1,15,TRBV27,CASGKGGGTYNEQFF,TGTGCCAGCGGCAAGGGGGGGGGAACCTACAATGAGCAGTTCTTC
TRBD2,few,TRBJ2-1,16,TRBV28,CASTPGGNPSYNEQFF,TGTGCCAGCACCCCGGGGGGGAACCCCTCCTACAATGAGCAGTTCTTC
NA,NA,TRBJ2-5,12,TRBV30,CAWTGFRETQYF,TGTGCCTGGACAGGGTTTCGAGAGACCCAGTACTTC
TRBD2,NA,TRBJ2-1,17,TRBV4-2,CASSPRWSGRAGNEQFF,TGTGCCAGCAGCCCACGTTGGAGCGGGAGGGCCGGCAATGAGCAGTTCTTC
TRBD2,few,TRBJ2-2,15,TRBV5-1,CASSTLAGGTGELFF,TGCGCCAGCAGCACACTAGCGGGAGGCACCGGGGAGCTGTTTTTT
TRBD1,NA,TRBJ1-3,17,TRBV2,CASSGFGTGSSGNTIYF,TGTGCCAGCAGTGGTTTCGGGACAGGCTCCTCTGGAAACACCATATATTTT
NA,once,TRBJ2-7,15,TRBV6-5,CASSYQRTTSYEQYF,TGTGCCAGCAGTTACCAAAGGACTACCTCCTACGAGCAGTACTTC
NA,NA,TRBJ2-3,15,TRBV11-2,CASSSDGASTDTQYF,TGTGCCAGCAGCTCAGACGGGGCTAGCACAGATACGCAGTATTTT
TRBD1,NA,TRBJ1-1,16,TRBV2,CASSRTGALMNTEAFF,TGTGCCAGCAGTCGAACAGGGGCCCTCATGAACACTGAAGCTTTCTTT
NA,NA,TRBJ2-4,15,TRBV15,CATSRDLRAKNIQYF,TGTGCCACCAGCAGAGATCTAAGGGCCAAAAACATTCAGTACTTC
NA,once,TRBJ2-7,18,TRBV2,CASSERGGFWISSYEQYF,TGTGCCAGCAGTGAAAGGGGGGGCTTCTGGATTAGCTCCTACGAGCAGTACTTC
NA,NA,TRBJ2-5,13,TRBV15,CATSKQGGETQYF,TGTGCCACCAGCAAACAGGGAGGTGAGACCCAGTACTTC
NA,NA,TRBJ2-7,13,TRBV28,CASKSGISYEQYF,TGTGCCAGCAAAAGCGGAATCTCCTACGAGCAGTACTTC
TRBD2,once,TRBJ2-3,16,TRBV7-9,CASSKGLAGAGDTQYF,TGTGCCAGCAGCAAAGGACTAGCGGGAGCCGGAGATACGCAGTATTTT
NA,NA,TRBJ2-2,16,TRBV6-5,CASSYVRDANTGELFF,TGTGCCAGCAGTTACGTGCGGGATGCGAACACCGGGGAGCTGTTTTTT
NA,once,TRBJ2-3,12,TRBV28,CATQSYTDTQYF,TGTGCCACCCAAAGCTACACAGATACGCAGTATTTT